This TCR beta chain was retrieved from a study of CXCR3-negative and CXCR3-positive naive CD8 T cells. As concerns this clonotype: The target antigen is unknown.

This CDR3 comprises 15 residues. Preparation of TRB cDNA libraries relied on 5' RACE carrying UMI labels. After re-calling the 5' RACE reads, TCRdb lists one entry per CDR3 protein, DNA absent. The sample table sets out 150,000 to 180,000 distinct CDR3 sequences. Study observations and caveats: More hydrophobic TRB CDR3s were found in CXCR3-positive naive cells than in CXCR3-negative naive cells.

The sequence came from a human donor in good health. Some clones in this sample may be carry-over from other donors' samples. This chain links TRBV21-1 with TRBJ2-1; TCRdb returns TRBD2, unconfirmable since there is no DNA. TRBV21-1 is assigned pseudogene status. Sequencing was performed on naive CXCR3+ CD8+ T cells from blood. Subset indicated: CD45RO-CCR7+CD27+CD95- naive CD8+ T cells expressing CXCR3 (TNR3+). This CDR3 reads CASSKDPSGNNEQFF.